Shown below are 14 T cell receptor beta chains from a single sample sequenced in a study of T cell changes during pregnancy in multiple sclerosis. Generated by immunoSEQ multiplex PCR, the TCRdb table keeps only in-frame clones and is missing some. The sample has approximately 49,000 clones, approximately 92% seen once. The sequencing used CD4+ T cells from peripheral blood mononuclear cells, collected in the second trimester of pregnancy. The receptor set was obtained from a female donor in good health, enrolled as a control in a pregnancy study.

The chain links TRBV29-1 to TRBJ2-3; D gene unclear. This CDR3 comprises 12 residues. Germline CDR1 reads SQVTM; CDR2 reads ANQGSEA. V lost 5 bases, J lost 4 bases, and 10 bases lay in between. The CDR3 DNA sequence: TGCAGCGTTTTTCCCCTCCCAGATACGCAGTATTTT. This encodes CSVFPLPDTQYF.

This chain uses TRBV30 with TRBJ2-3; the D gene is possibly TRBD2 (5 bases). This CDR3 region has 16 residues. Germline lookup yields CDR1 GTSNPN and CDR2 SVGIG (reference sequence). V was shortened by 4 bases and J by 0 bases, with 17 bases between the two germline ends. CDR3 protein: CAWTMYGVNSTDTQYF. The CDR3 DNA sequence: TGTGCCTGGACCATGTACGGGGTGAATAGCACAGATACGCAGTATTTT.

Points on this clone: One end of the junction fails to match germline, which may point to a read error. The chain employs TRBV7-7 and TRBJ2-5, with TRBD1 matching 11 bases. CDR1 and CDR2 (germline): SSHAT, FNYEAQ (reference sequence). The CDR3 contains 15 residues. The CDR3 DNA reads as TGTGCTAGCAGCTTAGGACAGGGGGCCGTAGAGACCCAGTACTTC. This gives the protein CASSLGQGAVETQYF.

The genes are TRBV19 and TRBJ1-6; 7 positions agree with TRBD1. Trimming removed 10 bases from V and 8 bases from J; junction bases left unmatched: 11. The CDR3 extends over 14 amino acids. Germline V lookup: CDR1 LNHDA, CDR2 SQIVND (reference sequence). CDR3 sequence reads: CATTQTGLDSPLHF. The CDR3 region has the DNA TGTGCCACCACCCAGACAGGGCTCGATTCACCCCTCCACTTT.

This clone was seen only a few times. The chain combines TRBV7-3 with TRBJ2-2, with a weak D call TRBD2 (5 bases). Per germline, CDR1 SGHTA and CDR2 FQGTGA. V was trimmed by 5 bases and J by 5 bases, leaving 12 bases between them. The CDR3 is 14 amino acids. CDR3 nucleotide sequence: TGTGCCAGCAGCCGGATAGCGTCTACCGGGGAGCTGTTTTTT. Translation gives CASSRIASTGELFF. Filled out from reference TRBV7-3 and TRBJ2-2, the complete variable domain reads GAGVSQTPSNKVTEKGKYVELRCDPISGHTALYWYRQSLGQGPEFLIYFQGTGAADDSGLPNDRFFAVRPEGSVSTLKIQRTERGDSAVYLCASSRIASTGELFFGEGSRLTVL.

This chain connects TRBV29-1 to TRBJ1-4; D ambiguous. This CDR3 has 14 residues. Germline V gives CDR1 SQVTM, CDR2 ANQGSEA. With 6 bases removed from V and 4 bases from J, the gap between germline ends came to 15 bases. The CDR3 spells CSVERRPHNEKLFF. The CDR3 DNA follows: TGCAGCGTAGAGAGGAGACCTCATAATGAAAAACTGTTTTTT.

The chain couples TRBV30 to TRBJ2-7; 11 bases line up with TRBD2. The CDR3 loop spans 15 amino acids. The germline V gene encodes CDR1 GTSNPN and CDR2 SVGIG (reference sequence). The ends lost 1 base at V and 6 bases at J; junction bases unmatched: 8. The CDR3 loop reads CAWSESLAGGSEQYF. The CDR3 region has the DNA TGTGCCTGGAGTGAAAGCCTAGCGGGAGGTAGCGAGCAGTACTTC.

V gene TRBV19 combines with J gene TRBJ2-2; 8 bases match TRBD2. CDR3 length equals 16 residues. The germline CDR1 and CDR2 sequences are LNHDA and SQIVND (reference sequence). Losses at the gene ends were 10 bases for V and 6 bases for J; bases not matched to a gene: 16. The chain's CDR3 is CATLIASGRRSGELFF. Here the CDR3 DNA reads TGTGCCACCCTCATCGCCAGCGGGAGACGATCCGGGGAGCTGTTTTTT.

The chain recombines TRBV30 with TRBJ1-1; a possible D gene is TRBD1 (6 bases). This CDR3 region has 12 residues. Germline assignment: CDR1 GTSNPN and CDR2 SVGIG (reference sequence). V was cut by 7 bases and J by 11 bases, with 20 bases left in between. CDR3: CALARGGQRAFF. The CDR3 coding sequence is TGTGCCTTAGCTAGGGGGGGCCAGCGGGCTTTCTTT.

The CDR3 region has the DNA TGTGCCAGCAGTTTCGGACAGCTGAACACTGAAGCTTTCTTT. This sequence encodes CASSFGQLNTEAFF. The gene calls are TRBV27 and TRBJ1-1; TRBD1 might be the D (6 bases). Trimming took 3 bases from V and 0 from J, leaving 8 bases between them. The germline CDR1 and CDR2 sequences are MNHEY and SMNVEV (reference sequence). The CDR3 covers 14 residues.

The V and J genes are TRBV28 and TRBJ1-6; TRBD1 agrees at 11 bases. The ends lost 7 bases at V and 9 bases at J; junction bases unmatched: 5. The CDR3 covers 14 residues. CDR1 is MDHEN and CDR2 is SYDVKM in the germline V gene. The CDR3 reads CASTGTGGASPLHF. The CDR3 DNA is TGTGCCAGCACGGGGACAGGGGGTGCTTCACCCCTCCACTTT.

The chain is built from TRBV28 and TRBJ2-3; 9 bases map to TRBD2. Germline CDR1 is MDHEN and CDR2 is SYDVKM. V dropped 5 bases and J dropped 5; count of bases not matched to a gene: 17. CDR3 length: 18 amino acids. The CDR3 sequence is CASSRNDLGSGGRDTQYF. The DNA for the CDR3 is TGTGCCAGCAGTAGAAACGATCTAGGTAGCGGGGGAAGAGATACGCAGTATTTT.

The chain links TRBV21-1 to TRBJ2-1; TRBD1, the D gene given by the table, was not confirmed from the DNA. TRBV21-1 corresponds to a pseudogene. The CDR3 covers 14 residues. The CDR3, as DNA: TGTGCCAGCCCCCAAATGGGCAGATTACATGAGCAGTTCTTC. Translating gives CASPQMGRLHEQFF.

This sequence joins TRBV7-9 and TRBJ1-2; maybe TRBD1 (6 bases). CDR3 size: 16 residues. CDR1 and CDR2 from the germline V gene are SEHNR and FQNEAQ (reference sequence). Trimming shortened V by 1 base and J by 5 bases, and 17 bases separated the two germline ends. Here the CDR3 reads CASSLVERAGVYGYTF. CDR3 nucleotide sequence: TGTGCCAGCAGCTTAGTCGAGCGTGCAGGGGTGTATGGCTACACCTTC.